The source of this T cell receptor beta chain is a study of shared clonotypes between healthy human individuals. General study findings and limits: Rarefaction indicated that sorted-subset sequencing remained incomplete although depth was large.

There were only Caucasian adults among the donors, and all lived in Nashville, Tennessee. CD45RA+ naive and CD45RA-negative memory subsets were separated from CD4+ cells. Regarding this clone: Antigen specificity is unknown.

Assay: immunoSEQ multiplex PCR; the TCRdb copy retains only in-frame clones and omits some. The sample records 650,000 to 800,000 clones, about two thirds being singletons. This CDR3 region has 12 residues. V gave up 3 bases and J gave up 8 bases, with 8 bases separating them. Germline V CDR1 and CDR2: SNHLY, FYNNEI. The V gene is TRBV2, the J gene TRBJ2-1; D is unclear. Material for sequencing was memory CD4+ T cells sorted from blood. Specified subset: CD45RA-negative fraction. The receptor's source is a woman in her 30s in good health. The DNA of the CDR3 is TGTGCCAGCAGTGATGTTGGGTATGAGCAGTTCTTC. Its protein is CASSDVGYEQFF.